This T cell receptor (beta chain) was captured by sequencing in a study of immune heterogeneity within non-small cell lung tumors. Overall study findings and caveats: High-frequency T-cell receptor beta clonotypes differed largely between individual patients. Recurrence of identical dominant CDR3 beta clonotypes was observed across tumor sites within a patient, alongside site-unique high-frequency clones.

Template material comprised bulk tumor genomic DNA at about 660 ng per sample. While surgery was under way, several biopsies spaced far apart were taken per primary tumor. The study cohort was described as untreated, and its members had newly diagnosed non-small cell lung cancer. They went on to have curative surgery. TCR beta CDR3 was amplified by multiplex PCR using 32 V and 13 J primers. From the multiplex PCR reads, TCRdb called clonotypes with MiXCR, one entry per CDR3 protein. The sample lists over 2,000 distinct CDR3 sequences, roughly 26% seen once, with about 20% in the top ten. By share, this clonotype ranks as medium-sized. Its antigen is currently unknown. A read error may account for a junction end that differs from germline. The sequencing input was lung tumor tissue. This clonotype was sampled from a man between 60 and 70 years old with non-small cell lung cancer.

CDR3 bases: TGTGCTAGCAGCCAAAACTTCCCGGGACAGGGAAACAATGAAAAACTGTTTTTT. The encoded protein is CASSQNFPGQGNNEKLFF. The chain recombines TRBV7-7 with TRBJ1-4; 9 positions match TRBD1. This CDR3 contains 18 residues. CDR1 is SSHAT, CDR2 FNYEAQ, per germline (reference sequence).